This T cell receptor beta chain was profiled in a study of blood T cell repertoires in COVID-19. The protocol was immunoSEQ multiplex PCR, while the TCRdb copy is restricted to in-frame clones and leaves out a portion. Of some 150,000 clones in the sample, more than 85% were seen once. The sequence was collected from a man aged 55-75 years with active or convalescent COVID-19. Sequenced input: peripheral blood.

CDR3 in amino acids: CASSQGTSGTETQYF. The CDR3 bases are TGTGCCAGCAGCCAGGGGACTAGCGGGACTGAGACCCAGTACTTC. The chain recombines TRBV7-3 with TRBJ2-5; 13 bases agree with TRBD2. The CDR3 length is 15 residues. V was pared by 5 bases and J by 5 bases, with 5 bases of the junction left unmatched. Germline V gives CDR1 SGHTA, CDR2 FQGTGA.